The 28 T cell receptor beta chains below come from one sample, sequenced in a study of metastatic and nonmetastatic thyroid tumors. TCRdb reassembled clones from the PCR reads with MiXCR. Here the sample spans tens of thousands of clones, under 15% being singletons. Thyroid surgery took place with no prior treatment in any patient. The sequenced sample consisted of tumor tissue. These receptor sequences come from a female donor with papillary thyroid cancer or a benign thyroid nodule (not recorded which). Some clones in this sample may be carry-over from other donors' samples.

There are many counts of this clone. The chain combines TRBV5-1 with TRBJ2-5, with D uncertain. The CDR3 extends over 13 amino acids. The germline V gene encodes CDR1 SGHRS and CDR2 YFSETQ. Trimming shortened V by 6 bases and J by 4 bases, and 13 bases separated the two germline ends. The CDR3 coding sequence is TGCGCCAGCATAAGGGATATGGGAGAGACCCAGTACTTC. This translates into CASIRDMGETQYF.

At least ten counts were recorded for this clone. The CDR3, as DNA: TGCGCCAGCAGTAGTGAGACAGTCTCTGGGGCCAACGTCCTGACTTTC. Encoded protein: CASSSETVSGANVLTF. The gene calls are TRBV5-1 and TRBJ2-6, with D possibly being TRBD1 (5 bases). Germline CDR1 is SGHRS and CDR2 is YFSETQ. The V gene lost 5 bases and the J gene lost 0 bases, with 12 bases spanning the gap. The CDR3 contains 16 residues.

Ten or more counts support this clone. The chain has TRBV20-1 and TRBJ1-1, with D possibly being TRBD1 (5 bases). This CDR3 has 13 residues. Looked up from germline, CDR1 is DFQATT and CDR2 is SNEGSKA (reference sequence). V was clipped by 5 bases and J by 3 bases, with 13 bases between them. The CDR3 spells CSAGTQWYTEAFF. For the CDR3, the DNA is TGCAGTGCTGGGACCCAGTGGTACACTGAAGCTTTCTTT.

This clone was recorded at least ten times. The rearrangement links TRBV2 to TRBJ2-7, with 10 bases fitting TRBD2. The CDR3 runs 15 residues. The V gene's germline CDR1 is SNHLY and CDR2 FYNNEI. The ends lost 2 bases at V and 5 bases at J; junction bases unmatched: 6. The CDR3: CASSELASGSHEQYF. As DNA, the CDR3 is TGTGCCAGCAGTGAACTAGCTAGCGGGAGTCACGAGCAGTACTTC.

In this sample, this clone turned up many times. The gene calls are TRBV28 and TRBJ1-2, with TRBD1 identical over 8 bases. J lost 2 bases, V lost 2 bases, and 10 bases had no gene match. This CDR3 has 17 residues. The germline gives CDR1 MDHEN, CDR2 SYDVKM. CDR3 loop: CASSLTRTGTPNYGYTF. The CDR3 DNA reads TGTGCCAGCAGTTTAACGCGGACAGGGACCCCAAACTATGGCTACACCTTC.

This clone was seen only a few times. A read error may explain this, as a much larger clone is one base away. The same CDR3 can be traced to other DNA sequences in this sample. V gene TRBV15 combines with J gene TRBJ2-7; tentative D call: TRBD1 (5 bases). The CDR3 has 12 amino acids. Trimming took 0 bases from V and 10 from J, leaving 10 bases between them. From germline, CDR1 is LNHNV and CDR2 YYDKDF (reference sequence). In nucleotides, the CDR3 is TGTGCCACCAGCAGAGAGTACGGACATCAGTACTTC. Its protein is CATSREYGHQYF.

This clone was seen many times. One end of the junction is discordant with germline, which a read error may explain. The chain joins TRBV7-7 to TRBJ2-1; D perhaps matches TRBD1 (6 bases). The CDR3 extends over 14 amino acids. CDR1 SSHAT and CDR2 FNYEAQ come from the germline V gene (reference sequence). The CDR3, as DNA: TGTGCTAGCAGCTTATTGGGACAAGGAGGTGAGCAGTTCTTC. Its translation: CASSLLGQGGEQFF.

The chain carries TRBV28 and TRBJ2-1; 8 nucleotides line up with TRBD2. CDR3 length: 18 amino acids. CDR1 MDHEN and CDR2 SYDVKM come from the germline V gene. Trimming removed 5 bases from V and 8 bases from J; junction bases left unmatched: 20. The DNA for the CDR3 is TGTGCCAGCAGTACGAGGGGTCCGGGACTAGAGGAAGGTCATGAGCAGTTCTTC. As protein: CASSTRGPGLEEGHEQFF.

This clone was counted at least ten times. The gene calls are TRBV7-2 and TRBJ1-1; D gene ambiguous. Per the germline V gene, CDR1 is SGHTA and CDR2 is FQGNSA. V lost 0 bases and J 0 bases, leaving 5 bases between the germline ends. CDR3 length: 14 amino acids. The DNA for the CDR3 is TGTGCCAGCAGCTTAGCAGCTGTGAACACTGAAGCTTTCTTT. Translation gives CASSLAAVNTEAFF.

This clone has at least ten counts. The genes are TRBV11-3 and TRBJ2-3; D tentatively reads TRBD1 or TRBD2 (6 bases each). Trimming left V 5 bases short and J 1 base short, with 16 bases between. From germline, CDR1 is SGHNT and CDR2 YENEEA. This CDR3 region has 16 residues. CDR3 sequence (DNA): TGTGCCAGCAGCGCGGGACAAGGGTTGGGCACAGATACGCAGTATTTT. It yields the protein CASSAGQGLGTDTQYF. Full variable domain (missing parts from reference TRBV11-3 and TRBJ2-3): EAGVVQSPRYKIIEKKQPVAFWCNPISGHNTLYWYLQNLGQGPELLIRYENEEAVDDSQLPKDRFSAERLKGVDSTLKIQPAELGDSAVYLCASSAGQGLGTDTQYFGPGTRLTVL.

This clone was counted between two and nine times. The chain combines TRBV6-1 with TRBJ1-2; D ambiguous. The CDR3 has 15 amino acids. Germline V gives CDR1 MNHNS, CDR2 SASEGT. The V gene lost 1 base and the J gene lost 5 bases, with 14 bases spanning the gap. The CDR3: CASSEESKGGYGYTF. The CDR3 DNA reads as TGTGCCAGCAGTGAAGAGTCAAAGGGCGGGTATGGCTACACCTTC.

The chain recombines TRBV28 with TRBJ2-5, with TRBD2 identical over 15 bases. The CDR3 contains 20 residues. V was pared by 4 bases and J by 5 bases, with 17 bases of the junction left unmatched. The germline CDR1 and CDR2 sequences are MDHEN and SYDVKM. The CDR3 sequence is CASSSAPLGLAGGMRETQYF. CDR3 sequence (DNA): TGTGCCAGCAGTTCCGCCCCCCTCGGACTAGCGGGAGGGATGAGGGAGACCCAGTACTTC.

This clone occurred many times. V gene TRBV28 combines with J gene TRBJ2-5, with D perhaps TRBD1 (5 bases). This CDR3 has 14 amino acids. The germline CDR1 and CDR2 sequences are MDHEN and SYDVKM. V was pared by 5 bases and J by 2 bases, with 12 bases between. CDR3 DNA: TGTGCCAGCAGTGAAATGGGGCGACAAGAGACCCAGTACTTC. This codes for CASSEMGRQETQYF.

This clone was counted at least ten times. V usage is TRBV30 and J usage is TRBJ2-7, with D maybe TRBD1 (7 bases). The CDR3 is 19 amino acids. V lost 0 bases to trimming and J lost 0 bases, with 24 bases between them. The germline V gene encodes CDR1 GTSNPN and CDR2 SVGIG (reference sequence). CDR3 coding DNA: TGTGCCTGGAGTGTAGTCGGGACAGCCGAATCGCGGGGCTCCTACGAGCAGTACTTC. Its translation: CAWSVVGTAESRGSYEQYF.

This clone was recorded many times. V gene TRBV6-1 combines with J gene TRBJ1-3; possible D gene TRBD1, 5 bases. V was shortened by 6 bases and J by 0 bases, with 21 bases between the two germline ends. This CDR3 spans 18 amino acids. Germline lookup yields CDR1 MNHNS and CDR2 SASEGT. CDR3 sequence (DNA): TGTGCCAGCAGCGAAAGGGGACGGGGATCCGGCTCTGGAAACACCATATATTTT. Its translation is CASSERGRGSGSGNTIYF.

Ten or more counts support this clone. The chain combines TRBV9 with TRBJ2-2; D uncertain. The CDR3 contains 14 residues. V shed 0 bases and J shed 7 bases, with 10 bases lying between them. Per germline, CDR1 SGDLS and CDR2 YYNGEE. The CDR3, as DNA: TGTGCCAGCAGCGTAGCTAAAGGCGGCGGGGAGCTGTTTTTT. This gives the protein CASSVAKGGGELFF. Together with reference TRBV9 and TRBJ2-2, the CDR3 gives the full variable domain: DSGVTQTPKHLITATGQRVTLRCSPRSGDLSVYWYQQSLDQGLQFLIQYYNGEERAKGNILERFSAQQFPDLHSELNLSSLELGDSALYFCASSVAKGGGELFFGEGSRLTVL.

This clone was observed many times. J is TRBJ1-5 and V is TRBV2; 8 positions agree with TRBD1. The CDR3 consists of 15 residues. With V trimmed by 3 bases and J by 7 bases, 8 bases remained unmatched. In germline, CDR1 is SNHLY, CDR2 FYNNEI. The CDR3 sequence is CASSDGTGLKQPQHF. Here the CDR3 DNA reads TGTGCCAGCAGTGACGGGACAGGTCTAAAACAGCCCCAGCATTTT.

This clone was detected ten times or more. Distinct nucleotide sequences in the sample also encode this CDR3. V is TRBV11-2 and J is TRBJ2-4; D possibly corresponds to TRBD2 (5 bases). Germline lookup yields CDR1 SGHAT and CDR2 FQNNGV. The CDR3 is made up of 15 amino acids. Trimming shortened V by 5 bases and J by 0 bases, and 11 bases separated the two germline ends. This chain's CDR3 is CASSPEGLAKNIQYF. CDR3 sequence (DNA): TGTGCCAGCAGCCCCGAGGGCCTAGCCAAAAACATTCAGTACTTC.

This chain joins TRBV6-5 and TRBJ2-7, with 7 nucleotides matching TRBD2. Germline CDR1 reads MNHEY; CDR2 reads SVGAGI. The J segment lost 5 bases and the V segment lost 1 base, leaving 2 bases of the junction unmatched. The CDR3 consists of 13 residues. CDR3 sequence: CASSYLAGDEQYF. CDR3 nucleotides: TGTGCCAGCAGTTACTTGGCGGGAGACGAGCAGTACTTC.

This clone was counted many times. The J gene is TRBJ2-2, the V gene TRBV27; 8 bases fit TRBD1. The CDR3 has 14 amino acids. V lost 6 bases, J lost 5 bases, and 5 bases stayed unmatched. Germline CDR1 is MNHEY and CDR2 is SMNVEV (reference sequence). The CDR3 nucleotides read TGTGCCAGCAGCCCCGGGACAGGTACCGGGGAGCTGTTTTTT. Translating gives CASSPGTGTGELFF.

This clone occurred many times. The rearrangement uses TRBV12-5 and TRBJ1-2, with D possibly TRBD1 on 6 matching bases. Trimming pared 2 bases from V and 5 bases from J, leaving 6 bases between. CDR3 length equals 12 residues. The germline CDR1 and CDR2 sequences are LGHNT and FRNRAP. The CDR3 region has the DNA TGTGCTAGTGGTTTGACAGGGTATGGCTACACCTTC. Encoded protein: CASGLTGYGYTF. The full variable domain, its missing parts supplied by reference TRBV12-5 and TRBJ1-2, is DARVTQTPRHKVTEMGQEVTMRCQPILGHNTVFWYRQTMMQGLELLAYFRNRAPLDDSGMPKDRFSAEMPDATLATLKIQPSEPRDSAVYFCASGLTGYGYTFGSGTRLTVV.

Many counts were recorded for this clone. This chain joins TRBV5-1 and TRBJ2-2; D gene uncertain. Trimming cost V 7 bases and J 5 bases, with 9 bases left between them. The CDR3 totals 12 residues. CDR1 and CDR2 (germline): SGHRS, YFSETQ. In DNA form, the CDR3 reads TGCGCCAGCTCTTTGGAAACCGGGGAGCTGTTTTTT. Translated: CASSLETGELFF.

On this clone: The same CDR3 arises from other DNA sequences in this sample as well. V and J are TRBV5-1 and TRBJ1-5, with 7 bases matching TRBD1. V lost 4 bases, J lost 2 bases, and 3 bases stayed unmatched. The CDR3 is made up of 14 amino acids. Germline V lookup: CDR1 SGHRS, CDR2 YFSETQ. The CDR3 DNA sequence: TGCGCCAGCAGCCCGGGGACAGGCAATCAGCCCCAGCATTTT. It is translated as CASSPGTGNQPQHF.

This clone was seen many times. The DNA of the CDR3 is TGTGCCAGCAGCTTAAAGGGGGGACAGACGACCTCCAACACTGAAGCTTTCTTT. Protein: CASSLKGGQTTSNTEAFF. J is TRBJ1-1 and V is TRBV7-8; 7 nucleotides match TRBD1. This CDR3 comprises 18 residues. V lost 2 bases, J lost 2 bases, and 14 bases stayed unmatched. Per germline, CDR1 SGHVS and CDR2 FQNEAQ.

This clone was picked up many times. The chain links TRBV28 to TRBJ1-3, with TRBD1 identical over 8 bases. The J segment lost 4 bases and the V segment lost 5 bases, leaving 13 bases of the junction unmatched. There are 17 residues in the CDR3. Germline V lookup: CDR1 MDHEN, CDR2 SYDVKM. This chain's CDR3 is CASSMNLDREKGNTIYF. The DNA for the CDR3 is TGTGCCAGCAGTATGAACCTGGACAGGGAAAAGGGAAACACCATATATTTT.

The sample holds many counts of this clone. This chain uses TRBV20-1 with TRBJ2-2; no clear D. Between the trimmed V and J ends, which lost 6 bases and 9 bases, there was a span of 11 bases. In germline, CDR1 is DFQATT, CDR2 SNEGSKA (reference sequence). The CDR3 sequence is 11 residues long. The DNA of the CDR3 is TGCAGTGCCACCCAGCAACGGGAGCTGTTTTTT. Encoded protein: CSATQQRELFF.

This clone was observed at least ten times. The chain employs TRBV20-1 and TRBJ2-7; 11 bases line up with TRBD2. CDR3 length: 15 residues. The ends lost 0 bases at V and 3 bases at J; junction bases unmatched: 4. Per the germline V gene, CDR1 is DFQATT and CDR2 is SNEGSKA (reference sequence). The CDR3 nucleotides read TGCAGTGCTAGAGATCGGGGACTAGCGGACTACGAGCAGTACTTC. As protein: CSARDRGLADYEQYF.

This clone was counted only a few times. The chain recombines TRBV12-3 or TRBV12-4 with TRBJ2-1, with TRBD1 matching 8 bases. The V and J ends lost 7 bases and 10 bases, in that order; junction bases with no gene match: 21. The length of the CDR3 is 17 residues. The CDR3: CASTPGQVRRLGHEQFF. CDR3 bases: TGTGCCAGCACCCCGGGACAGGTTCGGAGGCTCGGTCACGAGCAGTTCTTC.